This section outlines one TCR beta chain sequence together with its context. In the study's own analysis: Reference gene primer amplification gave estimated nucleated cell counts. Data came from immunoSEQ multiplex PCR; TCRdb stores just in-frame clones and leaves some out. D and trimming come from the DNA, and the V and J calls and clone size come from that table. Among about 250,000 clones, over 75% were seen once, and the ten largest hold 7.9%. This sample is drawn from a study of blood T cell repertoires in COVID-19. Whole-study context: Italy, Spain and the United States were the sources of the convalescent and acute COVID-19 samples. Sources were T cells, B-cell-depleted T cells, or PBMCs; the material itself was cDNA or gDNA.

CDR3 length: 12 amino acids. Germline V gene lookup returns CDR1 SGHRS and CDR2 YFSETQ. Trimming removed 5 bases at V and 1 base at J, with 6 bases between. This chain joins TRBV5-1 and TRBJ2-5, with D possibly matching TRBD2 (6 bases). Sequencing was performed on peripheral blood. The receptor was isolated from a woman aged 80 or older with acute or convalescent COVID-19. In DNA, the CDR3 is TGCGCCAGCAGGGAGGGCCAAGAGACCCAGTACTTC. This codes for CASREGQETQYF.